This TCR beta chain was captured by sequencing in a study of early T cells in non-severe SARS-CoV-2 infection. In the study overall: Alpha and beta chains were unpaired, from unsorted whole-blood bulk RNA.

Study-wide results and limits: Comparison of clonotypes with VDJdb favored anti-spike CD8 responses while missing private and CD4 specificities.

As regards this clonotype: Its antigen is currently unknown.

Individually, cDNA molecules had unique molecular identifiers attached to them. TCRdb analysed the 5' RACE reads with MiXCR anew, one entry per CDR3 protein. The sample has approximately 60,000 distinct CDR3 sequences; roughly 8.2% are singletons. The sequenced sample was whole blood, obtained at baseline. The clonotype was recovered from an adult who was a healthcare worker with PCR-confirmed SARS-CoV-2 infection or an uninfected control (not recorded which).

The CDR3 DNA is TGCGCCAGCAGCGGGAGATGGGGACAGGGGTTTGGCTACACCTTC. It specifies CASSGRWGQGFGYTF. The genes are TRBV5-1 and TRBJ1-2, with 10 positions matching TRBD1. There are 15 residues in the CDR3. V lost 4 bases and J lost 7; bases outside the gene matches: 10. Per the germline V gene, CDR1 is SGHRS and CDR2 is YFSETQ.